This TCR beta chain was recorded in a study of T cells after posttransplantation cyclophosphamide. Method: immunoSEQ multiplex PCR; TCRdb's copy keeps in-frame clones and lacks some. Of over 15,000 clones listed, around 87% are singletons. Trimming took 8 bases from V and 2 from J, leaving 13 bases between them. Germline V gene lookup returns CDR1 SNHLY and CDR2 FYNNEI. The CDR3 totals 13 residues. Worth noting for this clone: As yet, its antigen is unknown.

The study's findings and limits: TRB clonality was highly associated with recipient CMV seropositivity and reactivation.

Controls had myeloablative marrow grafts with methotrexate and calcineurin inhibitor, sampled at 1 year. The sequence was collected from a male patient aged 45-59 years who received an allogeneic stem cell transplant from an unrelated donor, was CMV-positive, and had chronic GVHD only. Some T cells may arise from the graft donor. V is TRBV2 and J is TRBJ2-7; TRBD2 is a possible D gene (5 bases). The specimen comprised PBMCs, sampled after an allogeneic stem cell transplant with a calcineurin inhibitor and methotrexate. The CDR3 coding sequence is TGTGCCAGCGGCGTCGGGGTCACCTACGAGCAGTACTTC. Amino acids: CASGVGVTYEQYF.